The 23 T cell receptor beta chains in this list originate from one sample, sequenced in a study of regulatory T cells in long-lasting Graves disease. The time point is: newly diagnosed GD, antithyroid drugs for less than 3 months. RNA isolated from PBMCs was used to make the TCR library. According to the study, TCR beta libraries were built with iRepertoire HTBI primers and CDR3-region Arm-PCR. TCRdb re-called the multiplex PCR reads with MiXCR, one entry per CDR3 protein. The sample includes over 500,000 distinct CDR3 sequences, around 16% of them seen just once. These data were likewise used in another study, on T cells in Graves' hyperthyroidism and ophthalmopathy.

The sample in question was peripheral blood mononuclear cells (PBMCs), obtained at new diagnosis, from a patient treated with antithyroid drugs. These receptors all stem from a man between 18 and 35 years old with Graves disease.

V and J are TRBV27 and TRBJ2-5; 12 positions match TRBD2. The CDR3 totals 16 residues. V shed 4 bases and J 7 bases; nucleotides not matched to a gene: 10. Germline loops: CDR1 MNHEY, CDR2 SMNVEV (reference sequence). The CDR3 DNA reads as TGTGCCAGCAGTTATTCTAGCGGGAGGGAGCGAGGGACCCAGTACTTC. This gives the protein CASSYSSGRERGTQYF.

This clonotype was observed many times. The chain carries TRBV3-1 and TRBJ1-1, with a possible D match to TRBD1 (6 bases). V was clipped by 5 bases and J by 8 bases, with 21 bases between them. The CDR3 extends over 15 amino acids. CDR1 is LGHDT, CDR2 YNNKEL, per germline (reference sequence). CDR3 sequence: CASSDNLRGGAEAFF. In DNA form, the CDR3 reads TGTGCCAGCAGCGACAACCTCCGGGGGGGGGCAGAAGCTTTCTTT.

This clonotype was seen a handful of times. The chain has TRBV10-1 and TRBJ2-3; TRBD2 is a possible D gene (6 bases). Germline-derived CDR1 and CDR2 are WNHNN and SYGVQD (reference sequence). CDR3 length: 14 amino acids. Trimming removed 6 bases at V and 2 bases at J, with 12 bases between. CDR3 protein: CASREGTNTDTQYF. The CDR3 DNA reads TGCGCCAGCAGGGAGGGGACGAACACAGATACGCAGTATTTT.

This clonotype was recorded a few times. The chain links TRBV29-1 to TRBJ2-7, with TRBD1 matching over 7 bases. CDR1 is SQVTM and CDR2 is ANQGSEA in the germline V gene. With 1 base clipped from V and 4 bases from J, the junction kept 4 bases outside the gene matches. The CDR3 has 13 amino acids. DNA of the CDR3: TGCAGCGTTGAAGGCCCGACAGGGTACGAGCAGTACTTC. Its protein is CSVEGPTGYEQYF.

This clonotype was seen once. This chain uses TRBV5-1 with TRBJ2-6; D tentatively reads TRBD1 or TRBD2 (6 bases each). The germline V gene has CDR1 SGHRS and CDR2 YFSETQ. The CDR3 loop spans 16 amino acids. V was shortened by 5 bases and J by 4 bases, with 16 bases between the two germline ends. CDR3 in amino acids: CASSPPRGAGANVLTF. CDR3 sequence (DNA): TGCGCCAGCAGTCCACCTAGGGGGGCGGGGGCCAACGTCCTGACTTTC.

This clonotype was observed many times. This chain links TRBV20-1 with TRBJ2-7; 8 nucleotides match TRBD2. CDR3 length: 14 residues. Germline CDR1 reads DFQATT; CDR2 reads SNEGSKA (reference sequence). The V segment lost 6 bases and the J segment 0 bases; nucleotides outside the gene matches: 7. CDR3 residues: CSATGTRSSYEQYF. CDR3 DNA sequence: TGCAGTGCAACCGGGACTAGAAGCTCCTACGAGCAGTACTTC.

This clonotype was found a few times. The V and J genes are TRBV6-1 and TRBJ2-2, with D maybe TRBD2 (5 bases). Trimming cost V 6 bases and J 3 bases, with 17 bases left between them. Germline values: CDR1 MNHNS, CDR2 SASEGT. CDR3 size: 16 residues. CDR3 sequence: CASSTKPLADTGELFF. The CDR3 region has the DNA TGTGCCAGCAGCACCAAGCCCCTAGCCGACACCGGGGAGCTGTTTTTT.

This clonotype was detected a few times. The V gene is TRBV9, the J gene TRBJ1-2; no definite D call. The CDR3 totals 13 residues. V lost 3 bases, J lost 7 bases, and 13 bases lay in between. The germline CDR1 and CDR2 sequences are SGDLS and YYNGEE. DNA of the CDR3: TGTGCCAGCAGCGCCGACGGTTTGTCTGGCTACACCTTC. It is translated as CASSADGLSGYTF. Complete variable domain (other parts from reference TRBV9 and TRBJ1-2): DSGVTQTPKHLITATGQRVTLRCSPRSGDLSVYWYQQSLDQGLQFLIQYYNGEERAKGNILERFSAQQFPDLHSELNLSSLELGDSALYFCASSADGLSGYTFGSGTRLTVV.

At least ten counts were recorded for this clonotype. The CDR3 DNA sequence: TGTGCCAGCAGTAAGAATTTCGGGGGGAGAGAGACCCAGTACTTC. Encoded protein: CASSKNFGGRETQYF. V usage is TRBV28 and J usage is TRBJ2-5; 7 positions match TRBD2. Germline trimming cut 5 bases from V and 4 bases from J; bases unmatched to any gene: 10. The CDR3 length is 15 residues. Looked up from germline, CDR1 is MDHEN and CDR2 is SYDVKM. Full variable domain (outside the CDR3, taken from reference TRBV28 and TRBJ2-5): DVKVTQSSRYLVKRTGEKVFLECVQDMDHENMFWYRQDPGLGLRLIYFSYDVKMKEKGDIPEGYSVSREKKERFSLILESASTNQTSMYLCASSKNFGGRETQYFGPGTRLLVL.

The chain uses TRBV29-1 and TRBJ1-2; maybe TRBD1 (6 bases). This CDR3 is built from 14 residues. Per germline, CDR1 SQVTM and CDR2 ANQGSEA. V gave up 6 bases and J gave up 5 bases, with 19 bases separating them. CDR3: CSVQGQNSMYGYTF. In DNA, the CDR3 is TGCAGCGTCCAAGGACAGAACTCCATGTATGGCTACACCTTC.

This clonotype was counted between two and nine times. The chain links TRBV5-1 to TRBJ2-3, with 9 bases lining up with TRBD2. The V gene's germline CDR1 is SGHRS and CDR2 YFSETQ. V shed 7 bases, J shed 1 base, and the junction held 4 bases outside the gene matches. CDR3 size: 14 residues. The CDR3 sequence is CASVLAGGTDTQYF. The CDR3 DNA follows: TGCGCCAGCGTATTAGCGGGAGGCACAGATACGCAGTATTTT.

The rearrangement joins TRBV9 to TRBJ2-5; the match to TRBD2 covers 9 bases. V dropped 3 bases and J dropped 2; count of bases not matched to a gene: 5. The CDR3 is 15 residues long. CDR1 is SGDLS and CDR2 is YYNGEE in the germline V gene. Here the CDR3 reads CASSAVAGAQETQYF. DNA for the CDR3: TGTGCCAGCAGCGCAGTAGCGGGGGCTCAAGAGACCCAGTACTTC.

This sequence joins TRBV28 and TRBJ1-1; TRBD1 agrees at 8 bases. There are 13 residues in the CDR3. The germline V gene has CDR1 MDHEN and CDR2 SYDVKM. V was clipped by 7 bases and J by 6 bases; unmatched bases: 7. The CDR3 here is CASKVSGGAEAFF. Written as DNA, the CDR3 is TGTGCCAGCAAAGTTTCAGGGGGCGCTGAAGCTTTCTTT.

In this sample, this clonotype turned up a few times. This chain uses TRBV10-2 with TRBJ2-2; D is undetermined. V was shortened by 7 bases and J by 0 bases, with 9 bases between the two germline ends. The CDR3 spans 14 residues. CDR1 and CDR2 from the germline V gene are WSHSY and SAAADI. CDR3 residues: CASILASNTGELFF. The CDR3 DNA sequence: TGCGCCAGCATCTTAGCATCGAACACCGGGGAGCTGTTTTTT.

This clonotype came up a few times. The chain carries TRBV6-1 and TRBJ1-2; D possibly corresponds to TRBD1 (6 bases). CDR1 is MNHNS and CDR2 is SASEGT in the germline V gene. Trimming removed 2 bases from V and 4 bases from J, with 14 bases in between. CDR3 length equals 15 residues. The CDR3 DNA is TGTGCCAGCAGTGAAATCCCCGGACAGACCTATGGCTACACCTTC. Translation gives CASSEIPGQTYGYTF.

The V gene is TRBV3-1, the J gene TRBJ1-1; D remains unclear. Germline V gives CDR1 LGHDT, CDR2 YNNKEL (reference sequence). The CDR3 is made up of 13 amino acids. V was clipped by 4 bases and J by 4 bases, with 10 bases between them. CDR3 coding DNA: TGTGCCAGCAGCCTAAAGGGCGTCACTGAAGCTTTCTTT. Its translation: CASSLKGVTEAFF.

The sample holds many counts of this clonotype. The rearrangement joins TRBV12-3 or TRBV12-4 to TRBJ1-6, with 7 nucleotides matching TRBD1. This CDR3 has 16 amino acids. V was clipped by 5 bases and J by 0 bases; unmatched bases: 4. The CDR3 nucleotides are TGTGCCAGCAGTGGCCAGGGGGTCTCCTATAATTCACCCCTCCACTTT. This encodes CASSGQGVSYNSPLHF.

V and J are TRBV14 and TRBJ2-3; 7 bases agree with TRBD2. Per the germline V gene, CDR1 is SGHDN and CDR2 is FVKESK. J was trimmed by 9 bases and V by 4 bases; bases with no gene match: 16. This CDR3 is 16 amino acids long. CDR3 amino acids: CASSPNGGLVVGTQYF. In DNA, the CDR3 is TGTGCCAGCAGCCCTAACGGCGGACTAGTCGTAGGGACGCAGTATTTT. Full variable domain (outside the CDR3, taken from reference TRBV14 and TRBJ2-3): EAGVTQFPSHSVIEKGQTVTLRCDPISGHDNLYWYRRVMGKEIKFLLHFVKESKQDESGMPNNRFLAERTGGTYSTLKVQPAELEDSGVYFCASSPNGGLVVGTQYFGPGTRLTVL.

The DNA for the CDR3 is TGTGCCAGCAGCTTGGTGACAGGGGCCAATTCACCCCTCCACTTT. Its protein is CASSLVTGANSPLHF. V and J are TRBV5-6 and TRBJ1-6; the match to TRBD1 covers 8 bases. Germline V lookup: CDR1 SGHDT, CDR2 YYEEEE. The CDR3 has 15 residues. V shed 0 bases and J 7 bases; nucleotides not matched to a gene: 3. The full variable domain, rest sourced from reference TRBV5-6 and TRBJ1-6, is DAGVTQSPTHLIKTRGQQVTLRCSPKSGHDTVSWYQQALGQGPQFIFQYYEEEERQRGNFPDRFSGHQFPNYSSELNVNALLLGDSALYLCASSLVTGANSPLHFGNGTRLTVT.

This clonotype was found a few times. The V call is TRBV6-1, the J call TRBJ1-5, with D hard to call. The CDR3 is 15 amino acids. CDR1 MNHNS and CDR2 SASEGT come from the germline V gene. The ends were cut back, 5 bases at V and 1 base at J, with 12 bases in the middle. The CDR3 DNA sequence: TGTGCCAGCAGTCTACATACGGGAAGCAATCAGCCCCAGCATTTT. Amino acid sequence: CASSLHTGSNQPQHF.

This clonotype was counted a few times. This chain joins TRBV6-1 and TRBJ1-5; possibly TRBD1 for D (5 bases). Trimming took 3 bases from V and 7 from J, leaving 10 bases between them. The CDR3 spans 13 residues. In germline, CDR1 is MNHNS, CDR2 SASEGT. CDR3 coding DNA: TGTGCCAGCAGTGAGTCAGGGAGACAGCCCCAGCATTTT. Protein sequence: CASSESGRQPQHF.

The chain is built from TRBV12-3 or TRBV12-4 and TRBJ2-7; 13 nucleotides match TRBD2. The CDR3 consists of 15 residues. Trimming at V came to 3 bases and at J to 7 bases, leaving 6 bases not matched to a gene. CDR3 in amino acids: CASSFGLAGVDEQYF. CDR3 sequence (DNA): TGTGCCAGCAGTTTCGGACTAGCGGGAGTTGATGAGCAGTACTTC.

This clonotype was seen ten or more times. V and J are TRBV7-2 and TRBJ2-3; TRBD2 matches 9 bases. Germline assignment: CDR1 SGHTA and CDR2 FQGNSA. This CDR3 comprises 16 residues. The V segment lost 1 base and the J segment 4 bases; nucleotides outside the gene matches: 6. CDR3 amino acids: CASSLGLAGRADTQYF. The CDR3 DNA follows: TGTGCCAGCAGCTTAGGTCTAGCGGGACGCGCAGATACGCAGTATTTT.